A selection of T cell receptor beta chains follows, all from one sample in a study of a mutant IDH1 vaccine in newly diagnosed glioma. Assay: immunoSEQ multiplex PCR; the TCRdb copy retains only in-frame clones and omits some. This table has about 64,000 clones, about 85% appearing once. The antigens for these receptors are not known. Sequenced here: PBMCs, sampled from a glioma patient whose treatment included an IDH1 peptide vaccine. The receptor source for this set is a man under 40 with glioma. CDR3s include the opening cysteine and the closing phenylalanine or tryptophan. D genes are given only for firm matches. Some rows have no size entry. The others give once, few or many, or a class for an expanded clone.

j_gene | v_gene | abundance | d_gene | CDR3aa | CDR3nt
TRBJ2-2 | TRBV9 | NA | NA | CASSVETLTGELFF | TGTGCCAGCAGCGTGGAGACCCTCACCGGGGAGCTGTTTTTT
TRBJ2-7 | TRBV5-5 | NA | TRBD1 | CASSLPRGSSYEQYF | TGTGCCAGCAGCTTGCCCAGGGGGAGCTCCTACGAGCAGTACTTC
TRBJ2-3 | TRBV6-1 | NA | TRBD2 | CASSDLWAGGPTDTQYF | TGTGCCAGCAGTGACCTCTGGGCGGGGGGGCCTACAGATACGCAGTATTTT
TRBJ1-2 | TRBV11-1 | NA | NA | CASSAGATDYGYTF | TGTGCCAGCAGCGCCGGGGCGACCGACTATGGCTACACCTTC
TRBJ2-2 | TRBV7-8 | NA | TRBD1 | CASSLLAGTGVTGELFF | TGTGCCAGCAGCTTATTAGCTGGGACAGGGGTCACCGGGGAGCTGTTTTTT
TRBJ2-5 | TRBV10-1 | NA | NA | CASSDPGRQETQYF | TGCGCCAGCAGTGATCCGGGACGACAGGAGACCCAGTACTTC
TRBJ2-5 | TRBV10-2 | once | NA | CASSGLQETQYF | TGCGCCAGCAGTGGCCTGCAAGAGACCCAGTACTTC
TRBJ2-1 | TRBV7-9 | NA | NA | CASSLPSPPYNEQFF | TGTGCCAGCAGCTTACCGTCGCCCCCTTACAATGAGCAGTTCTTC
TRBJ2-3 | TRBV7-6 | NA | TRBD2 | CASSLVPSGGKTSTDTQYF | TGTGCCAGCAGCTTAGTGCCTAGCGGGGGTAAGACTAGCACAGATACGCAGTATTTT
TRBJ2-2 | TRBV28 | NA | TRBD2 | CASNGRGGPNTGELFF | TGTGCCAGCAACGGCCGCGGGGGGCCGAACACCGGGGAGCTGTTTTTT
TRBJ2-7 | TRBV7-9 | NA | NA | CASSLEYAGSSYEQYF | TGTGCCAGCAGCTTAGAATATGCGGGAAGCTCCTACGAGCAGTACTTC
TRBJ2-2 | TRBV2 | NA | NA | CASSVAQIRHTGELFF | TGTGCCAGCAGTGTGGCCCAAATCAGGCACACCGGGGAGCTGTTTTTT
TRBJ2-3 | TRBV6-5 | NA | NA | CASRNQGDTQYF | TGTGCCAGCAGGAACCAGGGAGATACGCAGTATTTT
TRBJ2-1 | TRBV19 | NA | TRBD2 | CASSIGGLAGNDEQFF | TGTGCCAGTAGTATTGGAGGACTAGCGGGGAACGATGAGCAGTTCTTC
TRBJ2-7 | TRBV5-1 | NA | NA | CASSYSETTPYEQYF | TGCGCCAGCAGTTACTCCGAAACTACCCCCTACGAGCAGTACTTC
TRBJ2-4 | TRBV29-1 | NA | TRBD1 | CSVRTGEGNIQYF | TGCAGCGTTCGGACAGGGGAAGGGAACATTCAGTACTTC
TRBJ1-5 | TRBV30 | few | NA | CAWSGDTNQPQHF | TGTGCCTGGAGTGGGGACACCAATCAGCCCCAGCATTTT
TRBJ1-2 | TRBV6-1 | NA | NA | CASSQTVRNGYTF | TGTGCCAGCAGCCAAACAGTGAGGAATGGCTACACCTTC
TRBJ2-7 | TRBV5-1 | NA | NA | CASSGAPLGGTSYEQYF | TGCGCCAGCAGCGGCGCCCCTTTGGGGGGCACGTCCTACGAGCAGTACTTC
TRBJ2-5 | TRBV28 | NA | NA | CASNPGSSWGETQYF | TGTGCCAGCAATCCCGGGTCGAGCTGGGGGGAGACCCAGTACTTC
TRBJ2-3 | TRBV6-4 | NA | NA | CASSDSQGTDTQYF | TGTGCCAGCAGTGACTCACAGGGCACAGATACGCAGTATTTT
TRBJ2-7 | TRBV4-1 | once | NA | CASRETGTIYYEQYF | TGCGCCAGCAGGGAAACCGGGACAATTTACTACGAGCAGTACTTC
TRBJ1-5 | TRBV28 | NA | NA | CAIRRQPNQPQHF | TGTGCCATCCGACGGCAGCCCAATCAGCCCCAGCATTTT
TRBJ1-5 | TRBV4-2 | NA | NA | CASSQELLSNQPQHF | TGTGCCAGCAGCCAAGAATTATTGAGCAATCAGCCCCAGCATTTT
TRBJ2-3 | TRBV6-1 | NA | NA | CASSENLDTQYF | TGTGCCAGCAGTGAAAATCTAGATACGCAGTATTTT
TRBJ1-4 | TRBV28 | NA | NA | CASSSPGGSGEKLFF | TGTGCCAGCAGTTCCCCCGGGGGGTCGGGGGAAAAACTGTTTTTT
TRBJ1-1 | TRBV19 | NA | NA | CASTRETVNTEAFF | TGTGCCAGTACCCGAGAGACAGTGAACACTGAAGCTTTCTTT
TRBJ2-7 | TRBV10-1 | NA | NA | CASSEAGNPYEQYF | TGCGCCAGCAGTGAGGCCGGGAACCCCTACGAGCAGTACTTC
TRBJ1-3 | TRBV27 | few | NA | CASSSPAHPSPGNTIYF | TGTGCCAGCAGTTCCCCGGCCCACCCGAGCCCTGGAAACACCATATATTTT
TRBJ1-1 | TRBV7-8 | NA | NA | CASSLARRATEAFF | TGTGCCAGCAGCTTAGCGAGGCGAGCCACTGAAGCTTTCTTT
TRBJ1-2 | TRBV6-1 | NA | TRBD1 | CASSAERQGNYGYTF | TGTGCCAGCAGTGCGGAACGACAGGGGAACTATGGCTACACCTTC
TRBJ2-2 | TRBV6-5 | NA | NA | CASSPTDTNTGELFF | TGTGCCAGCAGTCCGACAGACACTAACACCGGGGAGCTGTTTTTT
TRBJ1-5 | TRBV2 | NA | TRBD1 | CASSDLGIQGDRQPQHF | TGTGCCAGCAGTGACCTAGGGATACAGGGGGACCGTCAGCCCCAGCATTTT
TRBJ1-6 | TRBV29-1 | NA | NA | CSVRQKIFNSPLHF | TGCAGCGTCCGACAGAAAATTTTTAATTCACCCCTCCACTTT
TRBJ1-5 | TRBV6-6 | few | NA | CASSFRQGQPQHF | TGTGCCAGCAGTTTTCGGCAGGGTCAGCCCCAGCATTTT
TRBJ1-5 | TRBV2 | NA | TRBD1 | CASSGQGSVSNQPQHF | TGTGCCAGCAGTGGACAGGGTTCGGTGAGCAATCAGCCCCAGCATTTT
TRBJ1-1 | TRBV7-9 | NA | NA | CASTSGVNTEAFF | TGTGCCAGCACGAGCGGGGTGAACACTGAAGCTTTCTTT
TRBJ1-4 | TRBV18 | NA | NA | CASSPPDPWTNEKLFF | TGTGCCAGCTCACCCCCCGACCCCTGGACTAATGAAAAACTGTTTTTT
TRBJ1-5 | TRBV19 | NA | TRBD1 | CASTDRGSVYQPQHF | TGTGCCAGTACCGACAGGGGATCGGTTTATCAGCCCCAGCATTTT
TRBJ2-7 | TRBV4-1 | NA | NA | CASSQAQSYEQYF | TGCGCCAGCAGCCAAGCTCAGTCCTACGAGCAGTACTTC
TRBJ2-1 | TRBV5-4 | NA | TRBD2 | CASSLAGGLSNEQFF | TGTGCCAGCAGCTTGGCGGGGGGGCTTTCCAATGAGCAGTTCTTC
TRBJ1-2 | TRBV5-6 | NA | TRBD1 | CASSLVGDRGPKGYTF | TGTGCCAGCAGCTTGGTAGGCGACAGGGGACCTAAAGGCTACACCTTC
TRBJ1-4 | TRBV2 | NA | TRBD1 | CASVRTGGYQEKLFF | TGTGCCAGCGTTCGGACAGGGGGATATCAGGAAAAACTGTTTTTT
TRBJ2-7 | TRBV29-1 | NA | NA | CSVLGRPGSQGDEQYF | TGCAGCGTCTTGGGGAGACCCGGGAGTCAGGGGGACGAGCAGTACTTC
TRBJ1-5 | TRBV9 | few | NA | CASSPREGSNQPQHF | TGTGCCAGCAGCCCTAGGGAAGGGAGCAATCAGCCCCAGCATTTT
TRBJ2-1 | TRBV5-1 | NA | NA | CASGPVPAAYNEQFF | TGCGCCAGCGGCCCCGTCCCGGCCGCCTACAATGAGCAGTTCTTC
TRBJ1-1 | TRBV18 | NA | NA | CASSPGGDTEAFF | TGTGCCAGCTCACCGGGAGGGGACACTGAAGCTTTCTTT
TRBJ2-7 | TRBV13 | NA | TRBD1 | CASSLGLTGTYEQYF | TGTGCCAGCAGCTTAGGCCTGACAGGGACCTACGAGCAGTACTTC
TRBJ2-2 | TRBV5-1 | NA | NA | CASSLDGHTGELFF | TGCGCCAGCAGCTTGGACGGGCACACCGGGGAGCTGTTTTTT
TRBJ2-7 | TRBV27 | NA | TRBD2 | CASSLYSGAFHYEQYF | TGTGCCAGCAGTTTATATAGCGGGGCCTTCCACTACGAGCAGTACTTC
TRBJ1-4 | TRBV4-1 | NA | NA | CASSTPGSTNEKLFF | TGCGCCAGCAGCACTCCAGGGTCTACTAATGAAAAACTGTTTTTT
TRBJ1-1 | TRBV4-2 | NA | TRBD1 | CASSPGTARTEAFF | TGTGCCAGCAGCCCTGGGACAGCTCGCACTGAAGCTTTCTTT
TRBJ2-7 | TRBV5-6 | NA | NA | CASRSQGRGEQYF | TGTGCCAGCAGGTCCCAGGGGAGAGGAGAGCAGTACTTC